This TCR beta chain was profiled in a study of Tregs in tolerant kidney transplant recipients. Generated by immunoSEQ multiplex PCR, the TCRdb table keeps only in-frame clones and is missing some. The repertoire holds about 3,900 clones, with roughly 85% as singletons. Germline V gene sequence: CDR1 SNHLY, CDR2 FYNNEI. The CDR3 covers 15 residues. Losses at the gene ends were 6 bases for V and 1 base for J; bases not matched to a gene: 3. The clonotype was recovered from a human donor who received a combined kidney and bone marrow transplant. The chain is built from TRBV2 and TRBJ2-3; the match to TRBD2 covers 11 bases. The sample was Tregs from blood, taken before the transplant. The CDR3 DNA reads as TGTGCCAGCAGGGTGGGACTAGCGGGCACAGATACGCAGTATTTT. Translating it yields CASRVGLAGTDTQYF. The full variable domain, with the rest looked up from reference TRBV2 and TRBJ2-3, is EPEVTQTPSHQVTQMGQEVILRCVPISNHLYFYWYRQILGQKVEFLVSFYNNEISEKSEIFDDQFSVERPDGSNFTLKIRSTKLEDSAMYFCASRVGLAGTDTQYFGPGTRLTVL.